A selection of T cell receptor beta chains follows, all from one sample in a study of OX40 agonist ivuxolimab in advanced cancers. Libraries were prepared by immunoSEQ multiplex PCR; TCRdb keeps only in-frame clonotypes and omits some of them. The sample lists tens of thousands of clones; 70% to 90% were seen once. The material sequenced was CD4+ or CD8+ T cells sorted from blood, taken in a trial of the OX40 agonist ivuxolimab. Receptors were obtained from an adult with an advanced solid tumor such as melanoma, head and neck, liver or kidney cancer. Each CDR3 is given with its conserved first and last residue. D genes are given only for firm matches. A row's size may be missing; if present it is once, few, many or a size class.

V	length	D	J	size	DNA	CDR3
TRBV19	17	TRBD2	TRBJ2-1	NA	TGTGCCAGTAGTAAATTACCGGGACTAGCGGGAGTAGATGAGCAGTTCTTC	CASSKLPGLAGVDEQFF
TRBV7-9	16	TRBD1	TRBJ2-1	NA	TGTGCCAGCAGCTCCACTGAGGGGGCATCCTACAATGAGCAGTTCTTC	CASSSTEGASYNEQFF
TRBV7-9	8	NA	TRBJ2-7	NA	TGTGCCAGCAGCTTAACTGACTTC	CASSLTDF
TRBV4-3	16	TRBD2	TRBJ2-1	NA	TGCGCCAGCAGCCAAGATATCCCTAGCGGAGCTTTTGAGCAGTTCTTC	CASSQDIPSGAFEQFF
TRBV5-1	11	NA	TRBJ2-1	NA	TGCGCCAGCAGCTTGGTCGCTGAGCAGTTCTTC	CASSLVAEQFF
TRBV5-5	12	NA	TRBJ2-2	NA	TGTGCCAGCAGCGAGGGGAACGGGGAGCTGTTTTTT	CASSEGNGELFF
TRBV11-2	17	TRBD2	TRBJ2-7	NA	TGTGCCAGCAGCGCGGGACTAGCGGGTCGGGCCGGCTACGAGCAGTACTTC	CASSAGLAGRAGYEQYF
TRBV19	16	TRBD1	TRBJ2-1	NA	TGTGCCAGTAGTATTGAACCCGGGACAGGGTTTTATGAGCAGTTCTTC	CASSIEPGTGFYEQFF
TRBV7-9	13	NA	TRBJ2-7	NA	TGTGCCAGCAGCTTATCCAGCAGCTACGAGCAGTACTTC	CASSLSSSYEQYF
TRBV27	12	NA	TRBJ1-1	NA	TGTGCCAGCAGGACAGGGAACACTGAAGCTTTCTTT	CASRTGNTEAFF
TRBV19	17	TRBD1	TRBJ2-1	NA	TGTGCCAGTAGTGCCACCCGCCTGGACAGGGGTGGCAATGAGCAGTTCTTC	CASSATRLDRGGNEQFF
TRBV5-4	12	NA	TRBJ1-1	NA	TGTGCCAGCAGCTTGTCCGCAACTGAAGCTTTCTTT	CASSLSATEAFF
TRBV4-2	14	NA	TRBJ1-1	NA	TGTGCCAGCAGCTGGGAACTGGTTGGCACTGAAGCTTTCTTT	CASSWELVGTEAFF
TRBV6-5	12	NA	TRBJ2-5	NA	TGTGCCAGCAGACAGCCCCGCGAGACCCAGTACTTC	CASRQPRETQYF
TRBV7-9	13	TRBD1	TRBJ2-7	medium-sized	TGTGCCAGCAGCTTAACAGGGGGAAGGGAGCAGTACTTC	CASSLTGGREQYF
TRBV19	15	NA	TRBJ1-1	NA	TGTGCCAGTAGTCTAGGACAGAAGATGAACACTGAAGCTTTCTTT	CASSLGQKMNTEAFF
TRBV15	13	NA	TRBJ2-2	NA	TGTGCCACCAGCTCCAGGGATAACGGGGAGCTGTTTTTT	CATSSRDNGELFF
TRBV19	12	NA	TRBJ1-1	NA	TGTGCCAGCGGCAGGGGTAACACTGAAGCTTTCTTT	CASGRGNTEAFF
TRBV19	13	NA	TRBJ2-7	NA	TGTGCCAGTAGTATTTTTCCCCAAAACGAGCAGTACTTC	CASSIFPQNEQYF
TRBV7-9	15	NA	TRBJ2-2	NA	TGTGCCAGCAGAAAGACTAGTCCCGATAACGAGGAGCTGTTTTTT	CASRKTSPDNEELFF
TRBV7-9	14	NA	TRBJ1-2	NA	TGTGCCAGCAGTGCAGTTACGAGCTCGACGGGCTACACCTTC	CASSAVTSSTGYTF
TRBV30	16	NA	TRBJ1-1	NA	TGTGCCTGGAGTCCCCTTGGGGTGATGACGAACACTGAAGCTTTCTTT	CAWSPLGVMTNTEAFF
TRBV5-5	15	TRBD1	TRBJ2-7	NA	TGCGCCAGCAGCCAAGAGGACAGGGGGTTGTACGAGCAGTACTTC	CASSQEDRGLYEQYF
TRBV9	14	NA	TRBJ2-7	NA	TGTGCCAGCAGCCCTACAGGGAACTCCTACGAGCAGTACTTC	CASSPTGNSYEQYF
TRBV25-1	13	NA	TRBJ2-7	NA	TGTGCCAGCAGTGAAACCACCTCGGGACAACAATGCTTC	CASSETTSGQQCF
TRBV18	13	TRBD2	TRBJ2-1	NA	TGTGCCAGCTCACCACGGACTAGCGTTGAGCAGTTCTTC	CASSPRTSVEQFF
TRBV9	16	NA	TRBJ1-2	NA	TGTGCCAGCAGCGTAGGCCCACCGACAGCTAACTATGGCTACACCTTC	CASSVGPPTANYGYTF
TRBV7-8	15	NA	TRBJ2-7	NA	TGTGCCAGCAGCTTAGGGACACTGAGCTCCTACGAGCAGTACTTC	CASSLGTLSSYEQYF
TRBV7-2	16	NA	TRBJ2-3	NA	TGTGCCAGCAGCCCCCAGAACACGGTGCGTACAGATACGCAGTATTTT	CASSPQNTVRTDTQYF
TRBV6-5	13	TRBD2	TRBJ2-1	NA	TGTGCCAGCAGTTCGGGACTAAGCAATGAGCAGTTCTTC	CASSSGLSNEQFF
TRBV10-3	16	TRBD1	TRBJ1-2	NA	TGTGCCATCAGTGAGGCCCGGGACAGGCTAAACTATGGCTACACCTTC	CAISEARDRLNYGYTF
TRBV19	13	NA	TRBJ1-1	NA	TGTGCCAGTAGCGACGGACCGATCACTGAAGCTTTCTTT	CASSDGPITEAFF
TRBV4-1	17	NA	TRBJ2-1	NA	TGCGCCAGCAGCCAAGGCCCCAAACAAAGCTCCTACAATGAGCAGTTCTTC	CASSQGPKQSSYNEQFF
TRBV2	16	TRBD2	TRBJ2-1	NA	TGTGCCAGCAGTGAAAGGCGGGAGGGCGTCTACAATGAGCAGTTCTTC	CASSERREGVYNEQFF
TRBV5-4	14	NA	TRBJ2-7	NA	TGTGCCAGCAGCGCACCCGGAGTGGAGTACGAGCAGTACTTC	CASSAPGVEYEQYF
TRBV27	13	TRBD1	TRBJ2-3	NA	TGTGCCATACAGGGGGTGAGTTCAGATACGCAGTATTTT	CAIQGVSSDTQYF
TRBV14	15	NA	TRBJ2-1	NA	TGTGCCAGCAGCCTCTACCGAAGCTCCTACAATGAGCAGTTCTTC	CASSLYRSSYNEQFF
TRBV9	15	NA	TRBJ2-1	NA	TGTGCCAGCAGCGTAGGACTAGTAACCTACAATGAGCAGTTCTTC	CASSVGLVTYNEQFF
TRBV9	15	NA	TRBJ2-5	NA	TGTGCCAGCAGCGTGTTAGCGGCAGATCAAGAGACCCAGTACTTC	CASSVLAADQETQYF
TRBV29-1	14	NA	TRBJ2-1	NA	TGCAGCCCCGCCCGGAGCGGCTCAGGGGATGAGCAGTTCTTC	CSPARSGSGDEQFF
TRBV7-8	13	NA	TRBJ1-2	NA	TGTGCCAGCAGCTTAAGCCCATCGGATGGCTACACCTTC	CASSLSPSDGYTF
TRBV29-1	16	NA	TRBJ2-5	few	TGCAGCGCCGTCCGGGACATCAATTTGGCGGGAGAGACCCAGTACTTC	CSAVRDINLAGETQYF
TRBV2	15	TRBD1	TRBJ1-2	NA	TGTGCCAGCAGGGACCTCGGGACAGGGGAAATCGGCTACACCTTC	CASRDLGTGEIGYTF
TRBV5-4	16	TRBD2	TRBJ2-5	NA	TGTGCCAGCAGCCTCTGGGGTATTAGCGGGAGTCGTGAGCAGTACTTC	CASSLWGISGSREQYF
TRBV7-9	15	TRBD2	TRBJ2-7	NA	TGTGCCAGCAGCCACCCGGGACTAGCGGGAGCTGAGCAGTACTTC	CASSHPGLAGAEQYF
TRBV19	16	NA	TRBJ2-7	NA	TGTGCCAGGTGGATCTTTGGGGCAGGAAGCTCCTACGAGCAGTACTTC	CARWIFGAGSSYEQYF
TRBV5-4	14	NA	TRBJ2-7	NA	TGTGCCAGCAGCCCTCGGGACGGGTCCTACGAGCAGTACTTC	CASSPRDGSYEQYF
TRBV10-1	15	TRBD1	TRBJ2-3	NA	TGCGCCAGCAGTGAAATGGGACAGGGCACAGATACGCAGTATTTT	CASSEMGQGTDTQYF
TRBV6-6	13	TRBD2	TRBJ2-1	NA	TGTGCCAGCTGTCTAGCGGGGAACAATGAGCAGTTCTTC	CASCLAGNNEQFF
TRBV7-9	17	NA	TRBJ1-4	few	TGTGCCAGCAGCTCTAGGGTCCGACAGGCCTGGGGTGAAAAACTGTTTTTT	CASSSRVRQAWGEKLFF
TRBV7-9	16	NA	TRBJ2-7	NA	TGTGCCAGCAGCTTAGAATCGGGGCTTGGGTTGTACGAGCAGTACTTC	CASSLESGLGLYEQYF
TRBV7-2	12	NA	TRBJ2-7	once	TGTGCCAGCAGCTTGCTAGCGATCGAGCAGTACTTC	CASSLLAIEQYF
TRBV11-3	13	NA	TRBJ2-7	NA	TGTGCCAGCAGCTTAGAAGGGGACTACGAGCAGTACTTC	CASSLEGDYEQYF